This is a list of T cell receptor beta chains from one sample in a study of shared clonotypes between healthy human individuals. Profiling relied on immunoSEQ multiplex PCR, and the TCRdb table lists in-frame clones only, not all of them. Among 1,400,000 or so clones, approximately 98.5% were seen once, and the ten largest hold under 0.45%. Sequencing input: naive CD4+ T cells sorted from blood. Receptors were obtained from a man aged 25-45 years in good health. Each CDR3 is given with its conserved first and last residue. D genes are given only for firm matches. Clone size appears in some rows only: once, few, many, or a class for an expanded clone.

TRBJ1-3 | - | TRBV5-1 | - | TGCGCCAGCAGCTTGGGTACGGCCAGCTCTGGAAACACCATATATTTT | CASSLGTASSGNTIYF
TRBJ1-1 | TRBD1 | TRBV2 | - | TGTGCCAGCATTGTACGGGACAGCATCCCTGAAGCTTTCTTT | CASIVRDSIPEAFF
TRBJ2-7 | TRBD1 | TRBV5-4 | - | TGTGCCAGCAGCCTGCCCGGGACAGGGTGGCGCGAGCAGTACTTC | CASSLPGTGWREQYF
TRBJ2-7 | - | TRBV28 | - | TGTGCCAGCAGTTCTCCCGGGTCTACCTACGAGCAGTACTTC | CASSSPGSTYEQYF
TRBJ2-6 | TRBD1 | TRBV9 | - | TGTGCCAGCAGCGTTCGGGACAGACTCTTCGGGGCCAACGTCCTGACTTTC | CASSVRDRLFGANVLTF
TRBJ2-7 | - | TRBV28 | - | TGTGCCAGCAGTTTATGGGACAGAACCTACGAGCAGTACTTC | CASSLWDRTYEQYF
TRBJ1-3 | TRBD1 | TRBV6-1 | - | TGTGCCAGCAGTGAAGGGTTGGGACAGGGGTCTGTTCGACGGCACACCATATATTTT | CASSEGLGQGSVRRHTIYF
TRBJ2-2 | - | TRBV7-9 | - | TGTGCCAGCAGGACCCAAACCCCAGGGGTGGCCGGGGAGCTGTTTTTT | CASRTQTPGVAGELFF
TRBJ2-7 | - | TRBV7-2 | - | TGTGCCAGCAGCGTGACAGACTACGAGCAGTACTTC | CASSVTDYEQYF
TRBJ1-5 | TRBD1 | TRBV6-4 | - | TGTGCCAGCAGTGACAGTCAGGCAGGGGGCGGTCGGCCCCAGCATTTT | CASSDSQAGGGRPQHF
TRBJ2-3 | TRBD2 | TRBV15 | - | TGTGCCACCAGCAGAGATATTCGAAGAGGACTAGCGGGAGTAGTAGATACGCAGTATTTT | CATSRDIRRGLAGVVDTQYF
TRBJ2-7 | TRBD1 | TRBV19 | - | TGTGCCAGTAGGTCCAGAAGACAGGGAAACTACGAGCAGTACTTC | CASRSRRQGNYEQYF
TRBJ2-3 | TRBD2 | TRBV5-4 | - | TGTGCCAGCGCAGTGGGGGGGAGGGCCCAAGGGGACGATACGCAGTATTTT | CASAVGGRAQGDDTQYF
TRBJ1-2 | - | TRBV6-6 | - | TGTGCCAGCAGTTACCGGCCAGCCGACCTCTATGGCTACACCTTC | CASSYRPADLYGYTF
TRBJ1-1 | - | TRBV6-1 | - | TGTGCCAGCAGTGAAGCAGCAGAGACTCTTACGTTT | CASSEAAETLTF
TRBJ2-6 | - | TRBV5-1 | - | TGCGCCAGCAGCTTGGTGTCTTCTGGGGCCAACGTCCTGACTTTC | CASSLVSSGANVLTF
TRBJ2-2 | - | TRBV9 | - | TGTGCCAGCAAACCGCAGCCCAACACCGGGGAGCTGTTTTTT | CASKPQPNTGELFF
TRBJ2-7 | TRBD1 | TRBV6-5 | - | TGTGCCAGCAGTTTACCGGGACAGGGGCGAATATACGAGCAGTACTTC | CASSLPGQGRIYEQYF
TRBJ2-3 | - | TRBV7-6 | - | TGTGCCAGCAGCTTAGGGGCGACCCGGGCAGATACGCAGTATTTT | CASSLGATRADTQYF
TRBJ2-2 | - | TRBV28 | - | TGTGCCAGCAGTTCCGCATCGAGTACCGGGGAGCTGTTTTTT | CASSSASSTGELFF
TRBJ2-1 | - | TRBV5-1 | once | TGCGCCAGCAGCCCAGAGGACAACAAGCAGTTCTTC | CASSPEDNKQFF
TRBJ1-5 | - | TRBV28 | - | TGTGCCAGCACCTTTCAAACGGCTAGCCGCAATCAGCCCCAGCATTTT | CASTFQTASRNQPQHF
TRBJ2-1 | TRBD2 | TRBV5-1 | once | TGCGCCAGCAGCTTAGGAGGACTAGCGGGCTCTGAGCAGTTCTTC | CASSLGGLAGSEQFF
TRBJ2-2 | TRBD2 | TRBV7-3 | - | TGTGCCAGCAGCCCGTTAGCGGGAGGGCCGGTTACCGGGGAGCTGTTTTTT | CASSPLAGGPVTGELFF
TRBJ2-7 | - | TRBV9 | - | TGTGCCAGCAGCGTAGAGGAGCGGACCTACGAGCAGTACTTC | CASSVEERTYEQYF
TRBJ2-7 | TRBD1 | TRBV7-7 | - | TGTGCCAGCAGCTTATTGGACAGGGGGGGATCCGAGCAGTACTTC | CASSLLDRGGSEQYF
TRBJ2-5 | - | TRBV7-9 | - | TGTGCCAGCAGCTTATTCCCGGCTCAAGAGACCCAGTACTTC | CASSLFPAQETQYF
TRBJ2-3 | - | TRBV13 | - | TGTGCCAGCAGCCCCACAGATACGCAGTATTTT | CASSPTDTQYF
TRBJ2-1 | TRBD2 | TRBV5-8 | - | TGTGCCAGCAGCTGGGGAGGGCCTAGCGGCTCCTACAATGAGCAGTTCTTC | CASSWGGPSGSYNEQFF
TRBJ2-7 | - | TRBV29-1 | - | TGCAGCGTCGGACTACTCGGATCCCTCTACGAGCAGTACTTC | CSVGLLGSLYEQYF
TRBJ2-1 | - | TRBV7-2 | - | TGTGCCAGCAGCCCCAATCTCTGGGGCTCCTACAATGAGCAGTTCTTC | CASSPNLWGSYNEQFF
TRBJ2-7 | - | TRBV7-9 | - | TGTGCCAGCAGCCAAGCGGTATACTCCTACGAGCAGTACTTC | CASSQAVYSYEQYF
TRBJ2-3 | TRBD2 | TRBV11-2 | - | TGTGCCAGCAGCTTAGTTTCGCGGGGGGAAGATACGCAGTATTTT | CASSLVSRGEDTQYF
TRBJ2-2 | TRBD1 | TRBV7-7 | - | TGTGCTAGCAGCTGGGGGACAGGCGAGACCGGGGAGCTGTTTTTT | CASSWGTGETGELFF
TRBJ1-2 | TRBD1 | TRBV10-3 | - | TGTGCCATCAGTGATCACGGGACAGAAGACGGCTACACCTTC | CAISDHGTEDGYTF
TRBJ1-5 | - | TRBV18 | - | TGTGCCAGCTCAACAAACAGGGATCAGCCCCAGCATTTT | CASSTNRDQPQHF
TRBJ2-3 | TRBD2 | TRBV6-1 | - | TGTGCCAGCAGCCGTTGGACTAGCGGCACAGATACGCAGTATTTT | CASSRWTSGTDTQYF
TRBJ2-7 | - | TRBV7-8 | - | TGTGCCAGCAGCTTAGGGCAGAACTACGAGCAGTACTTC | CASSLGQNYEQYF
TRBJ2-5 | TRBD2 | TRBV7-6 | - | TGTGCCAGCAGCTTACAGACTAGCGGGAGGGGGGAAGAGACCCAGTACTTC | CASSLQTSGRGEETQYF
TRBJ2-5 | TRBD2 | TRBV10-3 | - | TGTGCCATCACGCGGGAGCTCCAAGAGACCCAGTACTTC | CAITRELQETQYF
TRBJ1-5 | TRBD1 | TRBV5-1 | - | TGCGCCAGCAGCTTGGCGACAGGGCCCAATCAGCCCCAGCATTTT | CASSLATGPNQPQHF
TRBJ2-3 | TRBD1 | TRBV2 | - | TGTGCCAGCAGTGAAGGGGACAGGGGGCATAAAGATACGCAGTATTTT | CASSEGDRGHKDTQYF
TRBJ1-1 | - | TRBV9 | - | TGTGCCAGCAGCGTTCTGTCTACAAACCCGCAAGCTTTCTTT | CASSVLSTNPQAFF
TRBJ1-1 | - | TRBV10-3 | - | TGTGCCGTCCGAGAGGACAGGAACACTGAAGCTTTCTTT | CAVREDRNTEAFF
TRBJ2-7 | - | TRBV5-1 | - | TGCGCCAGCAGCGACAGCTCCTACGAGCAGTACTTC | CASSDSSYEQYF